The 19 T cell receptor beta chains presented below share a single source sample, sequenced in a study of neurological immune-mediated disorders. TCRdb used MiXCR to reprocess the 5' RACE reads, holding one entry per CDR3 protein. The data show some 41,000 distinct CDR3 sequences, about 14% seen once. Source material: CD4+ T cells from blood. Receptors originate from a woman aged 60-75 years with HTLV-1-associated myelopathy (HAM/TSP).

This clonotype is categorized as medium-sized (0.01 to 0.1%). This chain links TRBV20-1 with TRBJ2-3; 8 bases align to TRBD2. Germline loops: CDR1 DFQATT, CDR2 SNEGSKA (reference sequence). V lost 5 bases to trimming and J lost 1 base; unmatched junction nucleotides: 11. The CDR3 contains 16 residues. The CDR3 bases are TGCAGTGCTCTTACCGGGGGGGGTCCTGGCACAGATACGCAGTATTTT. Translating it yields CSALTGGGPGTDTQYF.

Ten or more counts support this clonotype. The V and J genes are TRBV20-1 and TRBJ2-1, with TRBD1 identical over 9 bases. This CDR3 has 13 amino acids. Germline V lookup: CDR1 DFQATT, CDR2 SNEGSKA (reference sequence). V dropped 4 bases and J dropped 10; count of bases not matched to a gene: 8. The CDR3 bases are TGCAGTGCTATACTGGGGACAGGGTTCGAGCAGTTCTTC. Residues: CSAILGTGFEQFF.

Concerning this clonotype itself: This may be a read error, as it is one base from a much larger clone. The chain employs TRBV5-1 and TRBJ1-4; 10 bases are shared with TRBD1. V was pared by 6 bases and J by 6 bases, with 8 bases of the junction left unmatched. This CDR3 region has 15 residues. The germline V gene encodes CDR1 SGHRS and CDR2 YFSETQ. Here the CDR3 reads CASMPSGTGDEKLFF. CDR3 bases: TGCGCCAGCATGCCTTCCGGGACAGGGGATGAAAAACTGTTTTTT.

This clonotype was detected ten times or more. This sequence joins TRBV5-1 and TRBJ2-7; weak D call: TRBD1 (6 bases). Trimming stripped 1 base from V and 2 bases from J, with 10 bases between. Per the germline V gene, CDR1 is SGHRS and CDR2 is YFSETQ. CDR3 length: 14 residues. The CDR3 reads CASSLTDSTYEQYF. CDR3 nucleotide sequence: TGCGCCAGCAGCTTGACGGACAGCACCTACGAGCAGTACTTC. The whole variable domain, remainder taken from reference TRBV5-1 and TRBJ2-7, is KAGVTQTPRYLIKTRGQQVTLSCSPISGHRSVSWYQQTPGQGLQFLFEYFSETQRNKGNFPGRFSGRQFSNSRSEMNVSTLELGDSALYLCASSLTDSTYEQYFGPGTRLTVT.

In its sample, this clonotype was seen many times. The rearrangement links TRBV11-2 to TRBJ2-3, with a weak D call TRBD2 (7 bases). CDR3 length: 16 amino acids. Per germline, CDR1 SGHAT and CDR2 FQNNGV. The ends were cut back, 1 base at V and 5 bases at J, with 16 bases in the middle. The CDR3 region has the DNA TGTGCCAGCAGCTTAGTTGGTCGGGGGGCGAAAGATACGCAGTATTTT. Translated, it gives CASSLVGRGAKDTQYF.

Ten or more counts support this clonotype. This rearrangement joins TRBV4-2 to TRBJ1-2; D gene unclear. Germline CDR1 reads LGHNA; CDR2 reads YNFKEQ. V lost 2 bases and J lost 0, with 16 bases in between. The CDR3 runs to 17 residues. The CDR3 DNA sequence: TGTGCCAGCAGCCAAAGTCCGGGAGGATTAGCTAACTATGGCTACACCTTC. Translated, it gives CASSQSPGGLANYGYTF.

This clonotype was counted many times. The chain combines TRBV20-1 with TRBJ2-1; D is ambiguous. Germline V lookup: CDR1 DFQATT, CDR2 SNEGSKA (reference sequence). V lost 6 bases and J 5 bases, leaving 11 bases between the germline ends. This CDR3 is 12 amino acids long. The chain's CDR3 is CSARRSNNEQFF. CDR3 nucleotides: TGCAGTGCCCGACGGTCCAACAATGAGCAGTTCTTC.

Ten or more counts support this clonotype. CDR3 sequence (DNA): TGCAGTGCTAGAGACGGTAGCGGGGGCAGCACAGATACGCAGTATTTT. Protein product: CSARDGSGGSTDTQYF. The rearrangement uses TRBV20-1 and TRBJ2-3; 9 positions match TRBD2. The CDR3 is made up of 16 amino acids. In germline, CDR1 is DFQATT, CDR2 SNEGSKA (reference sequence). V shed 0 bases and J 0 bases; nucleotides not matched to a gene: 4.

Note on this clonotype: A read error may be the cause here, since a much bigger clone is one base away. The V call is TRBV24-1, the J call TRBJ2-7, with D unresolved. CDR3 length equals 14 residues. V shed 6 bases and J shed 2 bases, with 13 bases lying between them. CDR1 KGHDR and CDR2 SFDVKD come from the germline V gene. As DNA, the CDR3 is TGTGCCACCAGTCCTACCAGCTCGGCCTACGAGCAGTACTTC. Translating it yields CATSPTSSAYEQYF.

This chain uses TRBV20-1 with TRBJ1-1; a weak D match, TRBD1 (5 bases). Germline V gives CDR1 DFQATT, CDR2 SNEGSKA (reference sequence). Trimming left V 0 bases short and J 10 bases short, with 15 bases between. This CDR3 comprises 13 residues. CDR3 region: CSAREGEVGRAFF. The CDR3 nucleotides read TGCAGTGCTAGAGAGGGGGAAGTCGGCCGAGCTTTCTTT.

This clonotype occurred many times. V and J are TRBV6-1 and TRBJ1-1; no definite D call. Per the germline V gene, CDR1 is MNHNS and CDR2 is SASEGT. V was shortened by 8 bases and J by 8 bases, with 24 bases between the two germline ends. CDR3 length: 15 residues. For the CDR3, the DNA is TGTGCCAGCCTCCCCCCCGGAAATGGCAGAGCAGAAGCTTTCTTT. Translating gives CASLPPGNGRAEAFF.

This clonotype was recorded many times. The chain links TRBV5-6 to TRBJ2-5; 9 bases align to TRBD2. Germline-derived CDR1 and CDR2 are SGHDT and YYEEEE. V lost 2 bases, J lost 5 bases, and 4 bases stayed unmatched. This CDR3 is 14 amino acids long. This CDR3 reads CASSLRTSVETQYF. The CDR3 coding sequence is TGTGCCAGCAGCTTAAGGACTAGCGTTGAGACCCAGTACTTC.

Regarding this clonotype: In this CDR3 the conserved last residue, phenylalanine or tryptophan, is missing, so a read error is likely. CDR3 nucleotide sequence: TGTGCCAGCAGTTATCGGCGGGGGGGGGAGACCCAGTACTTG. This sequence encodes CASSYRRGGETQYL. The chain employs TRBV6-6 and TRBJ2-5, with 9 bases lining up with TRBD2. The CDR3 extends over 14 amino acids. V shed 3 bases and J 5 bases; nucleotides not matched to a gene: 4. CDR1 and CDR2 (germline): MNHNY, SVGAGI (reference sequence).

This clonotype was seen many times. The V call is TRBV6-5, the J call TRBJ2-7; 8 bases align to TRBD1. Trimming removed 6 bases from V and 4 bases from J; junction bases left unmatched: 11. Germline V gives CDR1 MNHEY, CDR2 SVGAGI. CDR3 length: 15 residues. The CDR3 nucleotides read TGTGCCAGCAGATCCAGGGCAGGGGGCTTTTACGAGCAGTACTTC. It translates to CASRSRAGGFYEQYF.

This clonotype showed up many times. The J gene is TRBJ1-5, the V gene TRBV5-1; tentative D call: TRBD1 (6 bases). The CDR3 extends over 14 amino acids. The germline V and J ends were trimmed by 3 bases and 2 bases, with 9 bases remaining between them. Germline V gene lookup returns CDR1 SGHRS and CDR2 YFSETQ. In nucleotides, the CDR3 is TGCGCCAGCAGCTGGGGGGCAGGCAATCAGCCCCAGCATTTT. Amino acid sequence: CASSWGAGNQPQHF.

The table lists this clonotype with many counts. This sequence joins TRBV7-2 and TRBJ1-4; D is undetermined. The ends were cut back, 4 bases at V and 3 bases at J, with 12 bases in the middle. The CDR3 covers 15 residues. The germline gives CDR1 SGHTA, CDR2 FQGNSA. In DNA, the CDR3 is TGTGCCAGCAGCTCGGAACGCATGGCTAATGAAAAACTGTTTTTT. This sequence encodes CASSSERMANEKLFF. Filled out from reference TRBV7-2 and TRBJ1-4, the complete variable domain reads GAGVSQSPSNKVTEKGKDVELRCDPISGHTALYWYRQSLGQGLEFLIYFQGNSAPDKSGLPSDRFSAERTGGSVSTLTIQRTQQEDSAVYLCASSSERMANEKLFFGSGTQLSVL.

This clonotype was picked up many times. The chain employs TRBV11-2 and TRBJ1-2; perhaps TRBD1 as D (6 bases). CDR1 and CDR2 from the germline V gene are SGHAT and FQNNGV. The CDR3 extends over 14 amino acids. V lost 5 bases and J lost 4, with 14 bases in between. Here the CDR3 DNA reads TGTGCCAGCAGCCCGGACAGCTTCCTCTATGGCTACACCTTC. It encodes CASSPDSFLYGYTF.

Details on this clonotype: Just one base apart from a much larger clone, this may be a read error. The CDR3 coding sequence is TGCGCCAGCAGCTTGGAGCCCGACACGAGGCTCTACGAGCAGTTCTTC. It yields the protein CASSLEPDTRLYEQFF. The chain is built from TRBV5-1 and TRBJ2-1, with D hard to call. This CDR3 has 16 amino acids. Per germline, CDR1 SGHRS and CDR2 YFSETQ. Between the trimmed V and J ends, which lost 0 bases and 10 bases, there was a span of 20 bases.

As concerns this clonotype: One end of the junction varies from germline; a read error may be responsible. The V gene is TRBV9, the J gene TRBJ1-1; D might be TRBD1 (5 bases). This CDR3 has 16 amino acids. The germline gives CDR1 SGDLS, CDR2 YYNGEE. CDR3 in amino acids: CASRVSPGGGHTDAFF. The CDR3 DNA reads TGTGCCAGCAGAGTATCCCCTGGGGGAGGTCACACTGACGCTTTCTTT.